This TCR beta chain was documented in a study of chemoradiotherapy in HPV16-positive cancers. For the study at large: Functional T-cell assays on two HPV16-positive patients' cells defined candidate HPV-specific clones and common TCR motifs.

Only one count was recorded for this clone. CDR3 length: 17 amino acids. Trimming at V came to 0 bases and at J to 5 bases, leaving 8 bases not matched to a gene. The V gene's germline CDR1 is SGHDT and CDR2 YYEEEE. Libraries were prepared by immunoSEQ multiplex PCR; TCRdb keeps only in-frame clonotypes and omits some of them. The sample shows around 1,900 clones, approximately 80% of them seen only once. Specimen: tumor tissue, collected from a patient who underwent chemoradiotherapy. This sequence joins TRBV5-6 and TRBJ2-7, with TRBD2 identical over 13 bases. The receptor was derived from a human donor with HPV-associated anogenital cancer. The CDR3 coding sequence is TGTGCCAGCAGCTTGGCCGACGGACTAGCGGGAGTCAACGAGCAGTACTTC. Its protein is CASSLADGLAGVNEQYF.